Shown below are 25 T cell receptor beta chains from a single sample sequenced in a study of shared clonotypes between healthy human individuals. The naive CD8 population came from CD45RO-negative cells selected for CCR7, without terminally differentiated effector memory CD45RA+ cells. Here immunoSEQ multiplex PCR was the method, and the copy in TCRdb shows in-frame clones only, minus some. Seen here are hundreds of thousands of clones, nearly 95% observed once, and the top ten hold nearly 25%. The material sequenced was naive CD8+ T cells sorted from blood. The source of these receptors is a man in his thirties or forties in good health.

V and J are TRBV2 and TRBJ2-3; TRBD2 matches at 11 bases. CDR1 and CDR2 from the germline V gene are SNHLY and FYNNEI. This CDR3 has 18 amino acids. V lost 10 bases and J lost 0; bases outside the gene matches: 15. The CDR3 DNA is TGTGCCAATAGGGGTACGGGACTAGCGGACGCTAGCACAGATACGCAGTATTTT. Protein sequence: CANRGTGLADASTDTQYF.

With respect to this clone: Other DNA sequences in this sample translate to the same CDR3. The V and J genes are TRBV27 and TRBJ2-6; unclear D gene. Looked up from germline, CDR1 is MNHEY and CDR2 is SMNVEV (reference sequence). The CDR3 runs to 14 residues. The ends were cut back, 3 bases at V and 0 bases at J, with 3 bases in the middle. This CDR3 is CASSLVSGANVLTF. The CDR3 nucleotides read TGTGCCAGCAGTTTGGTCTCTGGGGCCAACGTCCTGACTTTC.

V and J are TRBV28 and TRBJ2-7, with 10 bases matching TRBD1. V shed 1 base and J 5 bases; nucleotides not matched to a gene: 5. Germline loops: CDR1 MDHEN, CDR2 SYDVKM. The CDR3 has 15 residues. CDR3 amino acids: CASSLYGTGANEQYF. The DNA for the CDR3 is TGTGCCAGCAGTTTATATGGGACAGGGGCAAACGAGCAGTACTTC.

The chain has TRBV14 and TRBJ2-1; D remains ambiguous. This CDR3 has 15 amino acids. The V gene's germline CDR1 is SGHDN and CDR2 FVKESK. V lost 3 bases and J lost 0, with 9 bases in between. CDR3 nucleotides: TGTGCCAGCAGCCATCCATCCATCTCCTACAATGAGCAGTTCTTC. Translating it yields CASSHPSISYNEQFF.

The V and J genes are TRBV18 and TRBJ1-1; 8 nucleotides agree with TRBD1. CDR1 and CDR2 (germline): KGHSH, LQKENI. The trim removed 3 bases at V and 5 bases at J, leaving 5 bases unmatched. The CDR3 loop spans 14 amino acids. CDR3 residues: CASSPGRQGTEAFF. The CDR3 nucleotides read TGTGCCAGCTCACCGGGGCGACAGGGGACTGAAGCTTTCTTT.

The CDR3 DNA follows: TGCGCCAGCAGCCAGTTTTGGGGGGCTAGCGATTCGCTATCCTACGAGCAGTACTTC. Translation: CASSQFWGASDSLSYEQYF. The chain is built from TRBV4-1 and TRBJ2-7, with D perhaps given as TRBD1 or TRBD2 (6 bases each). Germline values: CDR1 MGHRA, CDR2 YSYEKL. Trimming shortened V by 3 bases and J by 1 base, and 25 bases separated the two germline ends. CDR3 length equals 19 residues.

Here the CDR3 reads CASSQGLGQGFSEQFF. CDR3 nucleotides: TGTGCCAGCAGCCAAGGACTGGGACAGGGGTTTAGTGAGCAGTTCTTC. This rearrangement joins TRBV4-2 to TRBJ2-1; 10 bases line up with TRBD1. CDR1 LGHNA and CDR2 YNFKEQ come from the germline V gene. The CDR3 totals 16 residues. J gave up 9 bases and V 1 base, and 9 bases lay outside the gene matches.

The rearrangement uses TRBV13 and TRBJ2-5; 9 nucleotides line up with TRBD2. This CDR3 is 16 amino acids long. Germline CDR1 PRHDT, CDR2 FYEKMQ (reference sequence). J gave up 3 bases and V 2 bases, and 7 bases lay outside the gene matches. CDR3 DNA: TGTGCCAGCAGCTTAAGAGCGGGAGGAGCAAAAGAGACCCAGTACTTC. Its translation is CASSLRAGGAKETQYF.

The gene calls are TRBV7-9 and TRBJ2-2; TRBD1 is a possible D gene (6 bases). The CDR3 loop spans 15 amino acids. Germline loops: CDR1 SEHNR, CDR2 FQNEAQ (reference sequence). V was pared by 5 bases and J by 4 bases, with 14 bases between. The CDR3 DNA reads as TGTGCCAGCAGCACTACAGGGTTTGGCACCGGGGAGCTGTTTTTT. The encoded protein is CASSTTGFGTGELFF. The variable domain in full, completed from reference TRBV7-9 and TRBJ2-2, reads DTGVSQNPRHKITKRGQNVTFRCDPISEHNRLYWYRQTLGQGPEFLTYFQNEAQLEKSRLLSDRFSAERPKGSFSTLEIQRTEQGDSAMYLCASSTTGFGTGELFFGEGSRLTVL.

The genes are TRBV30 and TRBJ2-5; possible D gene TRBD1, 6 bases. V lost 2 bases to trimming and J lost 5 bases, with 27 bases between them. CDR3 length equals 18 residues. Germline assignment: CDR1 GTSNPN and CDR2 SVGIG (reference sequence). The DNA for the CDR3 is TGTGCCTGGAGTATCGAGGGGGTTTGGGGTCGACAGGAGGAGACCCAGTACTTC. It translates to CAWSIEGVWGRQEETQYF.

The CDR3 reads CASSLPTIPYEQYF. DNA for the CDR3: TGTGCCAGCAGCTTGCCGACAATACCCTACGAGCAGTACTTC. The chain carries TRBV5-6 and TRBJ2-7; D gene uncertain. Trimming took off 1 base at V and 2 bases at J, with 10 bases between the two ends. Looked up from germline, CDR1 is SGHDT and CDR2 is YYEEEE. The CDR3 spans 14 residues.

V is TRBV5-4 and J is TRBJ1-1; no definite D call. The CDR3 contains 13 residues. Trimming cost V 0 bases and J 3 bases, with 6 bases left between them. From germline, CDR1 is SGHNT and CDR2 YYREEE (reference sequence). The CDR3 loop is CASSLAPHTEAFF. Written as DNA, the CDR3 is TGTGCCAGCAGCTTGGCCCCGCACACTGAAGCTTTCTTT. The whole variable domain, filled in from reference TRBV5-4 and TRBJ1-1, reads ETGVTQSPTHLIKTRGQQVTLRCSSQSGHNTVSWYQQALGQGPQFIFQYYREEENGRGNFPPRFSGLQFPNYSSELNVNALELDDSALYLCASSLAPHTEAFFGQGTRLTVV.

The chain couples TRBV7-6 to TRBJ2-3; TRBD2 agrees at 10 bases. This CDR3 has 15 residues. CDR1 SGHVS and CDR2 FNYEAQ come from the germline V gene. J lost 2 bases, V lost 5 bases, and 4 bases had no gene match. DNA for the CDR3: TGTGCCAGCAGCCGGACTAGCGGAGTCACAGATACGCAGTATTTT. This translates into CASSRTSGVTDTQYF. Full variable domain (rest looked up from reference TRBV7-6 and TRBJ2-3): GAGVSQSPRYKVTKRGQDVALRCDPISGHVSLYWYRQALGQGPEFLTYFNYEAQQDKSGLPNDRFSAERPEGSISTLTIQRTEQRDSAMYRCASSRTSGVTDTQYFGPGTRLTVL.

The chain joins TRBV7-9 to TRBJ2-3; D not resolved. V was pared by 1 base and J by 5 bases, with 10 bases between. From germline, CDR1 is SEHNR and CDR2 FQNEAQ (reference sequence). There are 14 residues in the CDR3. The CDR3 is CASSLEGLVDTQYF. The DNA of the CDR3 is TGTGCCAGCAGCTTAGAGGGTCTTGTAGATACGCAGTATTTT.

V is TRBV25-1 and J is TRBJ1-4; the match to TRBD1 covers 9 bases. Trimming at V came to 8 bases and at J to 4 bases, leaving 11 bases not matched to a gene. The CDR3 runs 16 residues. Germline assignment: CDR1 MGHDK and CDR2 SYGVNS. CDR3 in DNA: TGTGCCAGCTCGCTGGACAGGGGTGGGGTTAATGAAAAACTGTTTTTT. Translating gives CASSLDRGGVNEKLFF.

This sequence joins TRBV27 and TRBJ2-7; possibly TRBD1 or TRBD2 for D (5 bases each). The ends were cut back, 5 bases at V and 7 bases at J, with 18 bases in the middle. Germline CDR1 and CDR2: MNHEY and SMNVEV (reference sequence). The CDR3 is 14 residues long. This chain's CDR3 is CASSSTGFGGEQYF. The CDR3 bases are TGTGCCAGCAGTAGCACAGGATTTGGGGGAGAGCAGTACTTC.

This sequence joins TRBV27 and TRBJ2-1, with 14 bases that match TRBD2. The CDR3 has 16 amino acids. Germline V gene sequence: CDR1 MNHEY, CDR2 SMNVEV (reference sequence). The V segment lost 6 bases and the J segment 3 bases; nucleotides outside the gene matches: 4. CDR3 sequence reads: CASRSGTSGGYNEQFF. In DNA form, the CDR3 reads TGTGCCAGCAGATCCGGGACTAGCGGGGGCTACAATGAGCAGTTCTTC.

The chain links TRBV6-5 to TRBJ1-1; TRBD1 might be the D (5 bases). V lost 2 bases to trimming and J lost 0 bases, with 13 bases between them. Germline V gene sequence: CDR1 MNHEY, CDR2 SVGAGI. This CDR3 has 16 residues. CDR3 sequence: CASSYMGGLMNTEAFF. In nucleotides, the CDR3 is TGTGCCAGCAGTTACATGGGGGGTTTGATGAACACTGAAGCTTTCTTT.

This sequence joins TRBV7-9 and TRBJ1-2, with 7 positions matching TRBD1. From germline, CDR1 is SEHNR and CDR2 FQNEAQ (reference sequence). The CDR3 is 12 residues long. V gave up 5 bases and J gave up 6 bases; unmatched junction bases: 3. In DNA, the CDR3 is TGTGCCAGCAGCCTGGGACAGCATGGCTACACCTTC. It is translated as CASSLGQHGYTF.

The chain links TRBV19 to TRBJ1-5, with D maybe TRBD1 (5 bases). The V end was cut by 5 bases, the J end by 4 bases, with 9 bases between. The CDR3 covers 13 residues. Germline CDR1 is LNHDA and CDR2 is SQIVND (reference sequence). This CDR3 reads CASSPEGNQPQHF. In DNA form, the CDR3 reads TGTGCCAGTAGTCCCGAGGGGAATCAGCCCCAGCATTTT.

This chain connects TRBV28 to TRBJ1-1; D is unresolved. Trimming removed 5 bases from V and 0 bases from J, with 10 bases in between. From germline, CDR1 is MDHEN and CDR2 SYDVKM. The CDR3 is 14 amino acids. CDR3 in DNA: TGTGCCAGCAGTGTTCGGAGTATGAACACTGAAGCTTTCTTT. The encoded protein is CASSVRSMNTEAFF.

The chain couples TRBV9 to TRBJ2-2, with D possibly called TRBD1 or TRBD2 (5 bases each). The V gene lost 3 bases and the J gene lost 6 bases, with 18 bases spanning the gap. The CDR3 runs to 16 residues. The germline V gene encodes CDR1 SGDLS and CDR2 YYNGEE. The CDR3 protein is CASSAERDPGSGELFF. In nucleotides, the CDR3 is TGTGCCAGCAGCGCTGAAAGGGACCCAGGTTCCGGGGAGCTGTTTTTT.

The V and J genes are TRBV27 and TRBJ2-1; no firm D call. Trimming removed 2 bases at V and 10 bases at J, with 12 bases between. The CDR3 loop spans 13 amino acids. CDR1 and CDR2 from the germline V gene are MNHEY and SMNVEV (reference sequence). CDR3 sequence: CASSLVLGNEQFF. In DNA, the CDR3 is TGTGCCAGCAGTTTAGTACTGGGCAACGAGCAGTTCTTC.

The chain employs TRBV19 and TRBJ2-7, with D possibly matching TRBD2 (6 bases). Germline V gene data show CDR1 as LNHDA and CDR2 as SQIVND (reference sequence). The germline V and J ends were trimmed by 5 bases and 6 bases, with 17 bases remaining between them. This CDR3 is built from 14 residues. The CDR3 loop is CASSSSEGTIEQYF. In DNA, the CDR3 is TGTGCCAGTAGTTCTTCGGAGGGAACAATCGAGCAGTACTTC.

V is TRBV27 and J is TRBJ2-5, with D unclear. Trimming removed 4 bases from V and 5 bases from J, with 8 bases in between. This CDR3 has 12 amino acids. Germline CDR1 MNHEY, CDR2 SMNVEV (reference sequence). This CDR3 reads CASSSRRETQYF. The CDR3, as DNA: TGTGCCAGCAGTTCAAGAAGGGAGACCCAGTACTTC.